The 12 T cell receptor beta chains presented below share a single source sample, sequenced in a study of blood T cells in healthy people across ages. A sample-barcoded 5' primer and a J-beta primer mix were used in a second PCR of roughly 7 to 12 cycles. TCRdb fed the 5' RACE reads into MiXCR, producing one record per CDR3 protein. The top ten hold around 30% of the sample, which has hundreds of thousands of distinct CDR3 sequences, around 62% seen once. The sequenced sample consisted of blood. The receptor source for this set is a man aged 25-45 years in good health.

The chain has TRBV5-1 and TRBJ1-2, with 9 bases that match TRBD1. V was clipped by 4 bases and J by 4 bases; unmatched bases: 5. Per the germline V gene, CDR1 is SGHRS and CDR2 is YFSETQ. This CDR3 comprises 14 residues. This chain's CDR3 is CASSRTGDSYGYTF. The CDR3, as DNA: TGCGCCAGCAGCCGGACAGGGGATTCCTATGGCTACACCTTC.

This rearrangement joins TRBV29-1 to TRBJ2-5; maybe TRBD2 (5 bases). Germline-derived CDR1 and CDR2 are SQVTM and ANQGSEA. The V end was cut by 4 bases, the J end by 4 bases, with 13 bases between. The CDR3 is 13 amino acids. CDR3 nucleotide sequence: TGCAGCGTTGTCGATGGAAGCGGAGAGACCCAGTACTTC. It yields the protein CSVVDGSGETQYF.

This clonotype was detected only a few times. The gene calls are TRBV3-1 and TRBJ1-2, with a possible D match to TRBD1 (5 bases). The CDR3 is 15 amino acids. Trimming removed 4 bases from V and 3 bases from J, with 15 bases in between. From germline, CDR1 is LGHDT and CDR2 YNNKEL (reference sequence). The CDR3 coding sequence is TGTGCCAGCAGCCGACAAGGGGTTAGAGACTATGGCTACACCTTC. Translating it yields CASSRQGVRDYGYTF.

J is TRBJ2-5 and V is TRBV7-2; the D is unclear. Germline V lookup: CDR1 SGHTA, CDR2 FQGNSA. Trimming stripped 5 bases from V and 5 bases from J, with 18 bases between. This CDR3 is built from 15 residues. CDR3: CASSTVVAPEETQYF. Here the CDR3 DNA reads TGTGCCAGCAGCACTGTGGTGGCCCCCGAGGAGACCCAGTACTTC.

This clonotype was detected once. V gene TRBV6-6 combines with J gene TRBJ1-3; TRBD1 might be the D (5 bases). Per the germline V gene, CDR1 is MNHNY and CDR2 is SVGAGI (reference sequence). Trimming cost V 9 bases and J 0 bases, with 6 bases left between them. The CDR3 has 12 amino acids. DNA for the CDR3: TGTGCCAGTGGGGGCTCTGGAAACACCATATATTTT. This codes for CASGGSGNTIYF.

The chain combines TRBV20-1 with TRBJ1-2; D is possibly TRBD1 (5 bases). This CDR3 is built from 13 residues. Trimming removed 5 bases at V and 6 bases at J, with 16 bases between. The V gene's germline CDR1 is DFQATT and CDR2 SNEGSKA (reference sequence). The DNA of the CDR3 is TGCAGTGCTTCTCCACACGGGGCTGATGGCTACACCTTC. Its protein is CSASPHGADGYTF.

The rearrangement links TRBV12-5 to TRBJ2-5; D possibly corresponds to TRBD2 (5 bases). Between the trimmed V and J ends, which lost 7 bases and 0 bases, there was a span of 12 bases. The germline CDR1 and CDR2 sequences are LGHNT and FRNRAP. CDR3 size: 14 residues. The CDR3 coding sequence is TGTGCTAGTGCCTCGGGATCAGACCAAGAGACCCAGTACTTC. It is translated as CASASGSDQETQYF.

The chain joins TRBV4-1 to TRBJ1-2; 7 nucleotides align to TRBD1. Germline loops: CDR1 MGHRA, CDR2 YSYEKL. The CDR3 consists of 15 residues. With 1 base clipped from V and 4 bases from J, the junction kept 6 bases outside the gene matches. The CDR3 spells CASSQAGTAFYGYTF. CDR3 nucleotide sequence: TGCGCCAGCAGCCAAGCGGGGACAGCCTTCTATGGCTACACCTTC.

The chain joins TRBV6-6 to TRBJ2-7; 9 nucleotides align to TRBD2. This CDR3 region has 14 residues. CDR1 and CDR2 (germline): MNHNY, SVGAGI (reference sequence). For the CDR3, the DNA is TGTGCAGGCGGATCCGGCGGGGGGGCCTACGAGCAGTACTTC. It is translated as CAGGSGGGAYEQYF.

This clonotype was counted between two and nine times. The gene calls are TRBV4-2 and TRBJ1-6; D is possibly TRBD1 (5 bases). Germline values: CDR1 LGHNA, CDR2 YNFKEQ. Trimming left V 2 bases short and J 7 bases short, with 12 bases between. This CDR3 contains 15 residues. CDR3 sequence reads: CASSQKGNSNSPLHF. CDR3 bases: TGTGCCAGCAGCCAAAAGGGGAACAGCAATTCACCCCTCCACTTT.

V is TRBV6-1 and J is TRBJ2-3; D possibly corresponds to TRBD1 (5 bases). V gave up 1 base and J gave up 2 bases, with 13 bases separating them. Germline V gene sequence: CDR1 MNHNS, CDR2 SASEGT. The CDR3 sequence is 16 residues long. The CDR3 nucleotides read TGTGCCAGCAGTGAAGTCATAGGGGTCTTCACAGATACGCAGTATTTT. Translation: CASSEVIGVFTDTQYF.

This clonotype was picked up one time. The CDR3 DNA reads TGCGCCAGCAGCTTGGGGGCCGCCAGCCAGGTCCCCTACGAGCAGTACTTC. Translating it yields CASSLGAASQVPYEQYF. The chain joins TRBV5-1 to TRBJ2-7; D uncertain. The germline V gene encodes CDR1 SGHRS and CDR2 YFSETQ. This CDR3 spans 17 amino acids. With 0 bases removed from V and 2 bases from J, the gap between germline ends came to 18 bases.